What follows are 18 T cell receptor beta chains derived from one specimen sequenced in a study of identifying expanded T cells in peripheral blood. The table came from immunoSEQ multiplex PCR; TCRdb's copy has only in-frame clones and leaves some out. The sample consists of around 90,000 clones, 88% of them appearing once. Sequences were obtained from blood. These receptor sequences come from a person aged 18 to 70 in good health.

The chain recombines TRBV11-2 with TRBJ1-4; 9 positions agree with TRBD1. The CDR3 has 18 amino acids. With V trimmed by 5 bases and J by 3 bases, 13 bases remained unmatched. Germline assignment: CDR1 SGHAT and CDR2 FQNNGV. The CDR3 reads CASSPGEQGAFSNEKLFF. The CDR3 region has the DNA TGTGCCAGCAGCCCTGGGGAACAGGGGGCTTTTTCTAATGAAAAACTGTTTTTT.

The gene calls are TRBV6-4 and TRBJ2-2; TRBD1 is a possible D gene (5 bases). V was pared by 3 bases and J by 5 bases, with 7 bases between. CDR1 is MRHNA, CDR2 SNTAGT, per germline. The CDR3 spans 13 residues. CDR3 sequence reads: CASSEGETGELFF. CDR3 sequence (DNA): TGTGCCAGCAGTGAAGGGGAAACCGGGGAGCTGTTTTTT.

The chain recombines TRBV30 with TRBJ2-2; unclear D gene. This CDR3 has 15 residues. Trimming took 3 bases from V and 3 from J, leaving 14 bases between them. The V gene's germline CDR1 is GTSNPN and CDR2 SVGIG (reference sequence). Here the CDR3 DNA reads TGTGCCTGGAGCGCCTTGGTTTACGACACCGGGGAGCTGTTTTTT. Its protein product is CAWSALVYDTGELFF.

J is TRBJ2-7 and V is TRBV11-2, with a possible D match to TRBD2 (6 bases). The CDR3 covers 14 residues. CDR1 and CDR2 from the germline V gene are SGHAT and FQNNGV. Trimming took off 2 bases at V and 3 bases at J, with 11 bases between the two ends. The CDR3 is CASSLSRGIYEQYF. The CDR3 nucleotides read TGTGCCAGCAGCTTAAGTCGGGGGATCTACGAGCAGTACTTC.

This rearrangement joins TRBV15 to TRBJ2-3; 7 positions agree with TRBD1. This CDR3 comprises 15 residues. With 6 bases clipped from V and 6 bases from J, the junction kept 12 bases outside the gene matches. The germline CDR1 and CDR2 sequences are LNHNV and YYDKDF (reference sequence). CDR3 sequence: CATRRTGAFSDTQYF. CDR3 DNA: TGTGCCACCAGACGGACAGGTGCCTTTTCGGATACGCAGTATTTT.

The genes are TRBV6-1 and TRBJ1-5; D is undetermined. Trimming left V 3 bases short and J 3 bases short, with 6 bases between. The germline V gene encodes CDR1 MNHNS and CDR2 SASEGT. The CDR3 is made up of 13 amino acids. The DNA for the CDR3 is TGTGCCAGCAGTGAGCAGGACAATCAGCCCCAGCATTTT. Its translation is CASSEQDNQPQHF.

The chain carries TRBV23-1 and TRBJ2-5; D is perhaps TRBD1 (5 bases). TRBV23-1 is marked as an open reading frame, function uncertain. The CDR3 covers 16 residues. Between the trimmed V and J ends, which lost 2 bases and 6 bases, there was a span of 19 bases. The chain's CDR3 is CASSQGMQGPGKTQYF. The CDR3, as DNA: TGCGCCAGCAGTCAAGGTATGCAGGGCCCCGGTAAGACCCAGTACTTC.

V is TRBV4-2 and J is TRBJ2-7, with 9 nucleotides matching TRBD1. The V segment lost 1 base and the J segment 6 bases; nucleotides outside the gene matches: 10. Germline V lookup: CDR1 LGHNA, CDR2 YNFKEQ. The CDR3 spans 16 residues. CDR3 in amino acids: CASSQVPGQGVPEQYF. The CDR3 nucleotides are TGTGCCAGCAGCCAAGTTCCGGGACAGGGAGTCCCCGAGCAGTACTTC.

This chain connects TRBV19 to TRBJ1-2; D is possibly TRBD1 (5 bases). CDR1 and CDR2 from the germline V gene are LNHDA and SQIVND (reference sequence). Trimming removed 3 bases from V and 8 bases from J, with 16 bases in between. CDR3 length: 14 amino acids. CDR3 loop: CASSIKDITGGYTF. The DNA for the CDR3 is TGTGCCAGTAGTATTAAGGACATAACGGGCGGCTACACCTTC.

The V and J genes are TRBV7-9 and TRBJ2-7, with D unclear. V lost 4 bases to trimming and J lost 2 bases, with 3 bases between them. The CDR3 contains 11 residues. Germline V gives CDR1 SEHNR, CDR2 FQNEAQ (reference sequence). CDR3 in DNA: TGTGCCAGCAGCTCCGCCTACGAGCAGTACTTC. As protein: CASSSAYEQYF.

V and J are TRBV5-1 and TRBJ2-5; 9 nucleotides line up with TRBD2. Germline trimming cut 4 bases from V and 1 base from J; bases unmatched to any gene: 5. This CDR3 is 15 amino acids long. CDR1 is SGHRS and CDR2 is YFSETQ in the germline V gene. This CDR3 reads CASSVSRGGQETQYF. In DNA, the CDR3 is TGCGCCAGCAGCGTCTCGCGGGGGGGCCAAGAGACCCAGTACTTC.

The V call is TRBV6-5, the J call TRBJ1-2, with D perhaps TRBD1 (6 bases). The CDR3 totals 13 residues. Germline CDR1 and CDR2: MNHEY and SVGAGI. Deletions cut 4 bases from V and 0 bases from J, with 6 bases between. Written as DNA, the CDR3 is TGTGCCAGCAGTTGGACAGCTAACTATGGCTACACCTTC. It codes for CASSWTANYGYTF.

This clone was counted a single time. The rearrangement joins TRBV13 to TRBJ1-1; 8 bases map to TRBD1. The junction had 15 bases not matched to a gene; V was cut back by 5 bases and J by 10 bases. Germline V gene sequence: CDR1 PRHDT, CDR2 FYEKMQ (reference sequence). This CDR3 comprises 15 residues. Here the CDR3 DNA reads TGTGCCAGCAGCACCCGACAGGGGTCTCTTGAAAGAGCTTTCTTT. It codes for CASSTRQGSLERAFF.

The CDR3, as DNA: TGCGCCAGCAGCCAAGATCCAGCGTACACAGATACGCAGTATTTT. Its protein is CASSQDPAYTDTQYF. The chain uses TRBV4-1 and TRBJ2-3; no clear D gene. The CDR3 covers 15 residues. Germline V gene data show CDR1 as MGHRA and CDR2 as YSYEKL. The ends were cut back, 0 bases at V and 2 bases at J, with 9 bases in the middle.

CDR3 sequence: CASSQEEGGEQYF. The CDR3 region has the DNA TGCGCCAGCAGCCAAGAGGAGGGAGGCGAGCAGTACTTC. The rearrangement links TRBV4-1 to TRBJ2-7, with a tentative D call TRBD2 (6 bases). There are 13 residues in the CDR3. V was clipped by 0 bases and J by 6 bases, with 9 bases between them. Germline CDR1 and CDR2: MGHRA and YSYEKL.

This clone was found a few times. This sequence joins TRBV11-3 and TRBJ1-6; possibly TRBD1 for D (6 bases). The CDR3 contains 14 residues. V lost 8 bases and J lost 6, with 14 bases in between. Germline V gives CDR1 SGHNT, CDR2 YENEEA. In nucleotides, the CDR3 is TGTGCCAGCTCCCTCCAGGGGAGTAATTCACCCCTCCACTTT. It specifies CASSLQGSNSPLHF.

The rearrangement joins TRBV4-1 to TRBJ2-5; D perhaps matches TRBD1 (5 bases). CDR3 size: 14 residues. The V and J ends lost 3 bases and 0 bases respectively, with 8 bases between them. Germline CDR1 reads MGHRA; CDR2 reads YSYEKL. This chain's CDR3 is CASSHPTDQETQYF. The CDR3 nucleotides read TGCGCCAGCAGCCACCCGACAGACCAAGAGACCCAGTACTTC.

The chain has TRBV5-1 and TRBJ2-5; D uncertain. The CDR3 is made up of 13 amino acids. CDR1 and CDR2 (germline): SGHRS, YFSETQ. The V and J ends lost 2 bases and 4 bases respectively, with 9 bases between them. CDR3 sequence reads: CASSLMDRETQYF. The DNA for the CDR3 is TGCGCCAGCAGCTTAATGGATAGAGAGACCCAGTACTTC.